This is a list of T cell receptor beta chains from one sample in a study of STAT5B mutations in CD4+ large granular lymphocyte leukemia. Sequencing used immunoSEQ multiplex PCR; TCRdb keeps in-frame clones, though not all of them. The data show around 30,000 clones, with less than 85% seen just once and 3% to 3.5% held by the top ten. The sequenced sample consisted of CD4+ T cells from blood buffy coats. The receptors derive from a human donor in good health. CDR3s include the opening cysteine and the closing phenylalanine or tryptophan.

j_gene: TRBJ2-1; v_gene: TRBV5-8; len: 16; CDR3aa: CASSHIAGGGHNEQFF
j_gene: TRBJ2-5; v_gene: TRBV7-6; len: 14; CDR3aa: CASSLGPAQETQYF
j_gene: TRBJ1-6; v_gene: TRBV30; len: 13; CDR3aa: CASRGGNNSPLHF
j_gene: TRBJ1-6; v_gene: TRBV5-6; len: 15; CDR3aa: CASSLQTGGSSPLHF
j_gene: TRBJ2-5; v_gene: TRBV5-8; len: 15; CDR3aa: CASSSGTSREETQYF
j_gene: TRBJ1-2; v_gene: TRBV9; len: 13; CDR3aa: CASRAAGTHGYTF
j_gene: TRBJ1-1; v_gene: TRBV7-8; len: 17; CDR3aa: CASSLGYRQDMNTEAFF
j_gene: TRBJ1-4; v_gene: TRBV7-9; len: 16; CDR3aa: CASSLGDHRTNEKLFF
j_gene: TRBJ1-2; v_gene: TRBV2; len: 13; CDR3aa: CASSQQTRDFYTF
j_gene: TRBJ2-5; v_gene: TRBV7-3; len: 13; CDR3aa: CASSLGQQETQYF
j_gene: TRBJ1-2; v_gene: TRBV9; len: 14; CDR3aa: CASSVRDRGRSYTF
j_gene: TRBJ1-6; v_gene: TRBV28; len: 15; CDR3aa: CASSLYRAANSPLHF
j_gene: TRBJ2-7; v_gene: TRBV5-6; len: 13; CDR3aa: CASRRTGIYEQYF
j_gene: TRBJ2-2; v_gene: TRBV29-1; len: 13; CDR3aa: CSALQGNTGELFF
j_gene: TRBJ2-3; v_gene: TRBV9; len: 15; CDR3aa: CASSMTGTSTDTQYF
j_gene: TRBJ2-1; v_gene: TRBV25-1; len: 14; CDR3aa: CASSLAGEYNEQFF
j_gene: TRBJ2-7; v_gene: TRBV7-8; len: 17; CDR3aa: CASSWTGFSTGADEQYF
j_gene: TRBJ1-1; v_gene: TRBV25-1; len: 15; CDR3aa: CASSDGWWDRSEAFF
j_gene: TRBJ1-6; v_gene: TRBV30; len: 12; CDR3aa: CALGTGNSPLHF
j_gene: TRBJ2-7; v_gene: TRBV7-2; len: 14; CDR3aa: CASSIAGGPYEQYF
j_gene: TRBJ1-2; v_gene: TRBV28; len: 14; CDR3aa: CASLSGGRYYGYTF
j_gene: TRBJ2-5; v_gene: TRBV6-6; len: 16; CDR3aa: CASSYLPAGVKETQYF
j_gene: TRBJ2-7; v_gene: TRBV28; len: 16; CDR3aa: CASSVPTISLNYEQYF
j_gene: TRBJ2-2; v_gene: TRBV5-1; len: 15; CDR3aa: CASSLAYRGSGELFF
j_gene: TRBJ2-3; v_gene: TRBV11-2; len: 18; CDR3aa: CASSLDWLAAQWGDTQYF
j_gene: TRBJ2-1; v_gene: TRBV7-2; len: 16; CDR3aa: CASSLQPPGAGNEQFF